This passage covers 16 T cell receptor beta chains from one sample sequenced in a study of blood T cell repertoires in COVID-19. Profiled with immunoSEQ multiplex PCR; TCRdb holds only in-frame clones, not every one. Among roughly 240,000 clones listed, approximately 90% were seen once. The sequencing sample was made of PBMCs or T cells enriched from blood (not recorded which). Source of these receptors: a woman in her 30s with acute COVID-19.

The chain couples TRBV2 to TRBJ2-5, with 8 bases that match TRBD1. The germline gives CDR1 SNHLY, CDR2 FYNNEI. After removal of 5 bases from V and 7 bases from J, the junction contained 9 bases not matched to a gene. This CDR3 comprises 14 residues. The CDR3 sequence is CASSLGQGGGTQYF. The CDR3 nucleotides read TGTGCCAGCAGTCTTGGACAGGGTGGGGGGACCCAGTACTTC.

V and J are TRBV4-1 and TRBJ1-4; the match to TRBD1 covers 8 bases. The CDR3 consists of 15 residues. Germline-derived CDR1 and CDR2 are MGHRA and YSYEKL. The trim removed 1 base at V and 5 bases at J, leaving 3 bases unmatched. CDR3 in DNA: TGCGCCAGCAGCCAAGTACAGGGGGTGAATGAAAAACTGTTTTTT. Translated, it gives CASSQVQGVNEKLFF.

The chain carries TRBV6-6 and TRBJ1-4; tentative D call: TRBD1 (6 bases). From germline, CDR1 is MNHNY and CDR2 SVGAGI (reference sequence). Trimming shortened V by 4 bases and J by 7 bases, and 19 bases separated the two germline ends. This CDR3 spans 16 amino acids. This CDR3 reads CASSFLSLDSLEKLFF. In nucleotides, the CDR3 is TGTGCCAGCAGTTTTCTCTCCTTGGACAGCCTTGAAAAACTGTTTTTT.

The V gene is TRBV11-2, the J gene TRBJ2-1; 12 nucleotides line up with TRBD2. J gave up 5 bases and V 2 bases, and 4 bases lay outside the gene matches. Germline V lookup: CDR1 SGHAT, CDR2 FQNNGV. The CDR3 covers 16 residues. The CDR3 DNA is TGTGCCAGCAGCTTACTGTCTAGCGGGGGGGACAATGAGCAGTTCTTC. Translating it yields CASSLLSSGGDNEQFF.

The chain combines TRBV12-5 with TRBJ2-3; the D gene is possibly TRBD2 (5 bases). Trimming removed 8 bases from V and 1 base from J, with 10 bases in between. This CDR3 is 13 amino acids long. The germline V gene encodes CDR1 LGHNT and CDR2 FRNRAP. The chain's CDR3 is CASRTEGTDTQYF. CDR3 nucleotide sequence: TGTGCTAGTCGAACGGAGGGCACAGATACGCAGTATTTT.

Only one count was recorded for this clone. This sequence joins TRBV2 and TRBJ2-5, with D perhaps matching TRBD1 (7 bases). The CDR3 runs 13 residues. V was shortened by 5 bases and J by 5 bases, with 12 bases between the two germline ends. CDR1 SNHLY and CDR2 FYNNEI come from the germline V gene. The CDR3 protein is CASSPGGHETQYF. The CDR3 nucleotides are TGTGCCAGCAGTCCAGGGGGGCATGAGACCCAGTACTTC.

Comments on this clone: The same CDR3 arises from other DNA sequences in this sample as well. The chain couples TRBV4-3 to TRBJ2-7, with 14 bases identical to TRBD2. The V segment lost 4 bases and the J segment 4 bases; nucleotides outside the gene matches: 3. The CDR3 contains 15 residues. CDR1 is LGHNA and CDR2 is YSLEER in the germline V gene. The CDR3 DNA reads TGCGCCAGCAGCCTCGGGACTAGCGGGGGTTACGAGCAGTACTTC. It codes for CASSLGTSGGYEQYF.

The rearrangement uses TRBV7-9 and TRBJ1-2; 7 bases map to TRBD1. Germline values: CDR1 SEHNR, CDR2 FQNEAQ (reference sequence). V shed 5 bases, J shed 8 bases, and the junction held 14 bases outside the gene matches. The CDR3 length is 15 residues. The CDR3 DNA is TGTGCCAGCAGCCTCCGGGACAGCCGCCTTGGGGGCTACACCTTC. This translates into CASSLRDSRLGGYTF. Complete variable domain (other parts from reference TRBV7-9 and TRBJ1-2): DTGVSQNPRHKITKRGQNVTFRCDPISEHNRLYWYRQTLGQGPEFLTYFQNEAQLEKSRLLSDRFSAERPKGSFSTLEIQRTEQGDSAMYLCASSLRDSRLGGYTFGSGTRLTVV.

The V gene is TRBV4-1, the J gene TRBJ1-2; 11 bases match TRBD1. The J segment lost 7 bases and the V segment lost 3 bases, leaving 10 bases of the junction unmatched. The CDR3 is 16 residues long. Germline CDR1 is MGHRA and CDR2 is YSYEKL. This CDR3 is CASSHARPDRGLGYTF. The CDR3 DNA reads TGCGCCAGCAGCCATGCCCGACCGGACAGGGGGCTTGGCTACACCTTC.

The rearrangement links TRBV2 to TRBJ1-5; D is ambiguous. Germline CDR1 and CDR2: SNHLY and FYNNEI. Trimming left V 5 bases short and J 6 bases short, with 8 bases between. There are 12 residues in the CDR3. The CDR3: CASSRSGQPQHF. The DNA for the CDR3 is TGTGCCAGCAGTCGGTCGGGTCAGCCCCAGCATTTT.

V is TRBV30 and J is TRBJ1-5; D perhaps matches TRBD1 (6 bases). The CDR3 length is 14 residues. The germline V gene encodes CDR1 GTSNPN and CDR2 SVGIG (reference sequence). The ends were cut back, 4 bases at V and 3 bases at J, with 13 bases in the middle. In DNA, the CDR3 is TGTGCCTGGAACCGGGACAAAGACAATCAGCCCCAGCATTTT. It is translated as CAWNRDKDNQPQHF.

This chain links TRBV11-2 with TRBJ2-7, with D tentatively TRBD1 (6 bases). This CDR3 spans 14 amino acids. V dropped 4 bases and J dropped 3 bases, with 13 bases sitting between them. The germline V gene encodes CDR1 SGHAT and CDR2 FQNNGV. In DNA form, the CDR3 reads TGTGCCAGCAGCTCCACCAGGGGTCGCTACGAGCAGTACTTC. It codes for CASSSTRGRYEQYF.

Only a few counts were recorded for this clone. The chain has TRBV18 and TRBJ1-1; 7 bases map to TRBD1. V shed 2 bases, J shed 5 bases, and the junction held 5 bases outside the gene matches. The CDR3 loop spans 14 amino acids. The germline V gene encodes CDR1 KGHSH and CDR2 LQKENI. The CDR3 bases are TGTGCCAGCTCACCAGACAGGGTAGCGACTGAAGCTTTCTTT. Translation: CASSPDRVATEAFF. The full variable domain, in which reference TRBV18 and TRBJ1-1 provide the parts outside the CDR3, is NAGVMQNPRHLVRRRGQEARLRCSPMKGHSHVYWYRQLPEEGLKFMVYLQKENIIDESGMPKERFSAEFPKEGPSILRIQQVVRGDSAAYFCASSPDRVATEAFFGQGTRLTVV.

The V and J genes are TRBV3-1 (or the pseudogene TRBV3-2) and TRBJ2-7; the match to TRBD2 covers 8 bases. J gave up 1 base and V 2 bases, and 4 bases lay outside the gene matches. Germline V gene sequence: CDR1 LGHDT, CDR2 YNNKEL (reference sequence). This CDR3 is built from 15 residues. CDR3: CASSQWLAGSYEQYF. DNA for the CDR3: TGTGCCAGCAGCCAATGGTTAGCGGGGTCCTACGAGCAGTACTTC.

The genes are TRBV13 and TRBJ1-2, with no clear D. The V gene's germline CDR1 is PRHDT and CDR2 FYEKMQ (reference sequence). The CDR3 runs 19 residues. The V end was cut by 6 bases, the J end by 8 bases, with 34 bases between. The CDR3 nucleotides are TGTGCCAGCAGAAATACACCGGGAGTATTGTCCCAATTCGGGGAGGGCTACACCTTC. This translates into CASRNTPGVLSQFGEGYTF.

V is TRBV6-1 and J is TRBJ2-2, with a possible D match to TRBD1 (6 bases). The CDR3 has 14 residues. Looked up from germline, CDR1 is MNHNS and CDR2 is SASEGT. The V end was cut by 3 bases, the J end by 3 bases, with 8 bases between. In nucleotides, the CDR3 is TGTGCCAGCAGTGAGGGGGCCTACACCGGGGAGCTGTTTTTT. Protein product: CASSEGAYTGELFF.